The 24 T cell receptor beta chains listed next were all sequenced from one sample in a study of T cell repertoires in cytomegalovirus infection. Using its own MiXCR run on the reads, TCRdb lists one record per CDR3 protein. Of 350,000 to 500,000 distinct CDR3 sequences listed, 30% to 40% are singletons. Sample: PBMCs. These receptors originate from a human donor in good health (CMV status not recorded). Some clones in this sample may be carry-over from other donors' samples.

Many counts were recorded for this clonotype. This chain connects TRBV7-2 to TRBJ2-1; D ambiguous. Germline V gene sequence: CDR1 SGHTA, CDR2 FQGNSA. The V gene lost 5 bases and the J gene lost 6 bases, with 11 bases spanning the gap. The CDR3 consists of 13 residues. CDR3 coding DNA: TGTGCCAGCAGCGGGCGGATAGCCAATGAGCAGTTCTTC. Its protein is CASSGRIANEQFF.

This clonotype was seen a few times. As DNA, the CDR3 is TGTGCCAGCAGTTTACTAGCGCCCGGGGAGCTGTTTTTT. The encoded protein is CASSLLAPGELFF. V is TRBV12-3 or TRBV12-4 and J is TRBJ2-2; D may be TRBD2 (6 bases). The CDR3 spans 13 residues. Trimming took 2 bases from V and 6 from J, leaving 7 bases between them.

The chain has TRBV11-2 and TRBJ1-1; D is uncertain. Between the trimmed V and J ends, which lost 5 bases and 2 bases, there was a span of 15 bases. Germline-derived CDR1 and CDR2 are SGHAT and FQNNGV. The CDR3 sequence is 15 residues long. The CDR3 DNA sequence: TGTGCCAGCAGCCCAAACCTCCCCCTTAACACTGAAGCTTTCTTT. Its protein is CASSPNLPLNTEAFF.

The chain is built from TRBV7-2 and TRBJ2-5; D tentatively reads TRBD1 or TRBD2 (6 bases each). The CDR3 extends over 14 amino acids. CDR1 and CDR2 from the germline V gene are SGHTA and FQGNSA. V was pared by 7 bases and J by 5 bases, with 17 bases between. The CDR3 here is CASTANRGPETQYF. Here the CDR3 DNA reads TGTGCCAGCACCGCGAACCGGGGGCCGGAGACCCAGTACTTC.

This clonotype was counted at least ten times. This chain uses TRBV12-3 or TRBV12-4 with TRBJ2-3; TRBD1 matches 7 bases. This CDR3 contains 14 residues. V gave up 6 bases and J gave up 4 bases; unmatched junction bases: 7. Here the CDR3 DNA reads TGTGCCAGCAGAACTAGACAGGGTGCAGATACGCAGTATTTT. Amino acid sequence: CASRTRQGADTQYF.

This clonotype was recorded a few times. This chain uses TRBV20-1 with TRBJ1-6; weak D call: TRBD1 (5 bases). The germline V gene encodes CDR1 DFQATT and CDR2 SNEGSKA (reference sequence). V shed 5 bases and J shed 3 bases, with 14 bases lying between them. CDR3 length equals 15 residues. CDR3 nucleotide sequence: TGCAGTGCTTCCTTGAGAGACAGCTATAATTCACCCCTCCACTTT. As protein: CSASLRDSYNSPLHF.

The chain is built from TRBV19 and TRBJ1-1, with 7 bases matching TRBD1. With 4 bases clipped from V and 4 bases from J, the junction kept 6 bases outside the gene matches. The CDR3 is 14 residues long. Germline CDR1 and CDR2: LNHDA and SQIVND (reference sequence). The CDR3 is CASSTKTGTTEAFF. CDR3 in DNA: TGTGCCAGTAGTACGAAGACAGGGACCACTGAAGCTTTCTTT.

This rearrangement joins TRBV12-3 or TRBV12-4 to TRBJ1-3; 11 nucleotides align to TRBD1. J was trimmed by 1 base and V by 3 bases; bases with no gene match: 8. CDR3 size: 18 residues. The CDR3 sequence is CASSFWGTGGWSGNTIYF. The CDR3 DNA follows: TGTGCCAGCAGTTTTTGGGGGACAGGGGGTTGGTCTGGAAACACCATATATTTT.

This clonotype was seen at least ten times. CDR3 nucleotides: TGTGCCAGCAGTCCGGACAGGGGGCCGGGTGGCTACACCTTC. Its translation: CASSPDRGPGGYTF. The chain carries TRBV7-2 and TRBJ1-2, with 11 bases fitting TRBD1. J lost 7 bases, V lost 6 bases, and 7 bases had no gene match. Per the germline V gene, CDR1 is SGHTA and CDR2 is FQGNSA. The CDR3 is 14 amino acids.

CDR3 region: CASSQTEGVGEQFF. The CDR3 nucleotides read TGTGCCAGCTCACAAACCGAGGGGGTCGGTGAGCAGTTCTTC. V usage is TRBV18 and J usage is TRBJ2-1, with a weak D call TRBD1 (6 bases). The CDR3 consists of 14 residues. Germline V gene lookup returns CDR1 KGHSH and CDR2 LQKENI. Trimming took 4 bases from V and 9 from J, leaving 16 bases between them.

V gene TRBV7-7 combines with J gene TRBJ2-3, with a weak D call TRBD2 (5 bases). This CDR3 comprises 14 residues. Germline V CDR1 and CDR2: SSHAT, FNYEAQ (reference sequence). V was cut by 2 bases and J by 3 bases, with 9 bases left in between. CDR3 sequence reads: CASSLWGETDTQYF. CDR3 DNA sequence: TGTGCCAGCAGCTTATGGGGAGAAACAGATACGCAGTATTTT.

This clonotype appeared once. The CDR3 is CASSLPLTGGALTEAFF. The CDR3 DNA follows: TGTGCCAGCAGTTTACCACTTACAGGGGGCGCTCTCACTGAAGCTTTCTTT. The rearrangement joins TRBV28 to TRBJ1-1; 9 bases agree with TRBD1. CDR1 and CDR2 from the germline V gene are MDHEN and SYDVKM. V was clipped by 2 bases and J by 4 bases; unmatched bases: 11. The CDR3 is made up of 17 amino acids.

Remarks on this clonotype: A read error may account for a junction end that differs from germline. The J gene is TRBJ1-4, the V gene TRBV4-3, with D tentatively TRBD1 (6 bases). This CDR3 comprises 18 residues. Germline assignment: CDR1 LGHNA and CDR2 YSLEER. The CDR3, as DNA: TGCGCCAGCAGACAAGAAGGGACATGGATCACAACTAATGAAAAACTGTTTTTT. The encoded protein is CASRQEGTWITTNEKLFF.

Notes on this clonotype: One end of the junction fails to match germline, which may point to a read error. The chain couples TRBV25-1 to TRBJ2-7, with D possibly being TRBD2 (5 bases). The CDR3 length is 13 residues. CDR1 is MGHDK and CDR2 is SYGVNS in the germline V gene. This chain's CDR3 is CASSEGLPYDQYF. In DNA, the CDR3 is TGTGCCAGCAGTGAAGGACTTCCCTACGATCAGTACTTC.

This sequence joins TRBV2 and TRBJ2-1, with a tentative D call TRBD1 (5 bases). This CDR3 is built from 16 residues. V was pared by 4 bases and J by 12 bases, with 25 bases between. Germline loops: CDR1 SNHLY, CDR2 FYNNEI. The CDR3 loop is CASSGDQGSSAQRQFF. The CDR3 DNA reads TGTGCCAGCAGTGGGGATCAGGGTAGTTCAGCCCAACGGCAGTTCTTC.

The chain combines TRBV27 with TRBJ2-1; possibly TRBD2 for D (5 bases). CDR1 MNHEY and CDR2 SMNVEV come from the germline V gene (reference sequence). The length of the CDR3 is 18 residues. Trimming took 1 base from V and 3 from J, leaving 19 bases between them. DNA of the CDR3: TGTGCCAGCAGTTTATGGAAGACTAAACAGACTAACTACAATGAGCAGTTCTTC. Protein: CASSLWKTKQTNYNEQFF.

This clonotype was recorded at least ten times. This chain uses TRBV7-6 with TRBJ1-1; 7 nucleotides match TRBD1. CDR3 length equals 15 residues. Germline V gene sequence: CDR1 SGHVS, CDR2 FNYEAQ. J gave up 0 bases and V 1 base, and 2 bases lay outside the gene matches. CDR3 in amino acids: CASSLVQGVNTEAFF. The CDR3 DNA follows: TGTGCCAGCAGCTTAGTGCAGGGGGTGAACACTGAAGCTTTCTTT.

In regard to this clonotype: A much larger clone lies one base from this, so it may be a read error. The genes are TRBV7-9 and TRBJ1-2, with a tentative D call TRBD1 (6 bases). Germline CDR1 SEHNR, CDR2 FQNEAQ (reference sequence). This CDR3 has 14 residues. This CDR3 reads CTSSLGQSYYGYTF. The CDR3 DNA reads TGTACCAGCAGCTTAGGACAGTCTTACTATGGCTACACCTTC. The full variable domain, rest sourced from reference TRBV7-9 and TRBJ1-2, is DTGVSQNPRHKITKRGQNVTFRCDPISEHNRLYWYRQTLGQGPEFLTYFQNEAQLEKSRLLSDRFSAERPKGSFSTLEIQRTEQGDSAMYLCTSSLGQSYYGYTFGSGTRLTVV.

This chain connects TRBV12-3 or TRBV12-4 to TRBJ1-5; TRBD1 might be the D (6 bases). Trimming pared 3 bases from V and 4 bases from J, leaving 16 bases between. The CDR3 runs to 16 residues. The CDR3 here is CASSFEQGLWNQPQHF. The DNA for the CDR3 is TGTGCCAGCAGTTTTGAACAGGGATTGTGGAATCAGCCCCAGCATTTT.

Comment on this clonotype: One junction end disagrees with the germline gene, perhaps due to a read error. The chain uses TRBV7-7 and TRBJ2-3, with D possibly TRBD2 on 6 matching bases. Looked up from germline, CDR1 is SSHAT and CDR2 is FNYEAQ (reference sequence). The CDR3 has 15 amino acids. CDR3 nucleotide sequence: TGTGCCAGCAGCCCGCTGGGGGGAACTGGGGATATGCAGTATTTT. This sequence encodes CASSPLGGTGDMQYF.

V gene TRBV5-4 combines with J gene TRBJ1-1; possible D gene TRBD1, 5 bases. Germline loops: CDR1 SGHNT, CDR2 YYREEE (reference sequence). Trimming took off 0 bases at V and 1 base at J, with 10 bases between the two ends. This CDR3 contains 15 residues. The chain's CDR3 is CASSLGWGTNTEAFF. DNA of the CDR3: TGTGCCAGCAGCTTGGGGTGGGGCACGAACACTGAAGCTTTCTTT.

The rearrangement joins TRBV28 to TRBJ1-2; the match to TRBD1 covers 7 bases. Germline V gene lookup returns CDR1 MDHEN and CDR2 SYDVKM. V was pared by 6 bases and J by 10 bases, with 17 bases of the junction left unmatched. The CDR3 sequence is 15 residues long. The CDR3 coding sequence is TGTGCCAGCAGCCGCGACAGGGTGGGCGCAGGATACTACACCTTC. Translated, it gives CASSRDRVGAGYYTF.

This chain joins TRBV4-2 and TRBJ2-1; the match to TRBD2 covers 15 bases. Germline-derived CDR1 and CDR2 are LGHNA and YNFKEQ. The CDR3 consists of 15 residues. V lost 4 bases to trimming and J lost 10 bases; unmatched junction nucleotides: 5. CDR3 in amino acids: CASSPWTSGGGEQFF. The CDR3 nucleotides are TGTGCCAGCAGCCCTTGGACTAGCGGGGGGGGAGAGCAGTTCTTC.

J is TRBJ2-3 and V is TRBV20-1; 7 nucleotides agree with TRBD2. J gave up 1 base and V 5 bases, and 9 bases lay outside the gene matches. The germline V gene encodes CDR1 DFQATT and CDR2 SNEGSKA (reference sequence). The length of the CDR3 is 15 residues. This CDR3 reads CSAFRTSVGTDTQYF. The CDR3 DNA follows: TGCAGTGCTTTCCGAACTAGCGTTGGCACAGATACGCAGTATTTT.